This T cell receptor beta chain was captured in a study of cytomegalovirus exposure and HLA in healthy donors. The CDR3 spans 14 residues. Germline lookup yields CDR1 MNHEY and CDR2 SMNVEV (reference sequence). J lost 3 bases, V lost 10 bases, and 9 bases had no gene match. Study-level results: Sequence variants that were highly shared formed a cluster that was likely a sequencing artifact. Testing in vitro showed three CMV-associated chains specific for CMV antigens. Previous analysis showed most TCR beta V segments were productive about 87% or about 30% of the time. More clonal expansion characterized HLA-associated TCR beta chains than equally common others in a later analysis.

This PCR relied on a set of 60 Vbeta primers and 13 Jbeta primers. Clones were read by immunoSEQ multiplex PCR, and TCRdb kept only the in-frame ones, dropping some. The sample includes around 160,000 clones, approximately 71% of them seen just once. As for this clone: What it binds is unknown.

Sequencing was done on a sample of PBMCs. The chain links TRBV27 to TRBJ1-5; 7 bases map to TRBD1. This receptor was obtained from a male donor in good health and CMV-seronegative. The CDR3 DNA reads TGTGCCACCCCAAGGGGGCCCGACAATCAGCCCCAGCATTTT. This translates into CATPRGPDNQPQHF.